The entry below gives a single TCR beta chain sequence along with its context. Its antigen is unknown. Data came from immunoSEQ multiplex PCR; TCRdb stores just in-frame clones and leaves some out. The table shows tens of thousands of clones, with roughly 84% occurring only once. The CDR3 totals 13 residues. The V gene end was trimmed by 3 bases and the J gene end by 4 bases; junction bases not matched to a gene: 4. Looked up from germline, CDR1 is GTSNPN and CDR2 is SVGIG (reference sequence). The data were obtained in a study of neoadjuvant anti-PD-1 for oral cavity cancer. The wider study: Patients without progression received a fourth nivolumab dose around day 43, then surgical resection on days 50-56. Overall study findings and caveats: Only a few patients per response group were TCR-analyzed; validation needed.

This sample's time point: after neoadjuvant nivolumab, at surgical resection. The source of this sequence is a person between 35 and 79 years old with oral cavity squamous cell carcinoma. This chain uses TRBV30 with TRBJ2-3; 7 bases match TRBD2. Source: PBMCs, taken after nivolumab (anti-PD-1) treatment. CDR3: CAWSWGGADTQYF. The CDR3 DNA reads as TGTGCCTGGAGCTGGGGGGGGGCAGATACGCAGTATTTT.